This TCR beta chain was obtained from a study of T cells in Graves' hyperthyroidism and ophthalmopathy. RNA transcripts served as the template for amplifying TCR beta CDR3 regions. HTBI primers drove first-round RT-PCR of the TCR CDR3. In TCRdb, the multiplex PCR reads were re-called with MiXCR into one record per CDR3 protein. The sample has some 510,000 distinct CDR3 sequences; less than 25% are singletons. Study results and caveats: The model identified upcoming ophthalmopathy a median roughly 6 months ahead of onset. A model using 13 V-J features told ophthalmopathy apart from stable hyperthyroidism.

This clonotype occurred many times. The antigen is undetermined. Newly diagnosed hyperthyroidism, duration under 2 months, in patients aged 18 to 65. Pregnant or lactating patients were excluded, as were those with uncontrolled infection or other autoimmune disease. CDR1 is PRHDT and CDR2 is FYEKMQ in the germline V gene (reference sequence). The CDR3 runs to 12 residues. Between the trimmed V and J ends, which lost 1 base and 8 bases, there was a span of 8 bases. Sequencing was done on a sample of blood. The rearrangement joins TRBV13 to TRBJ1-1; no definite D call. The TCR was taken from a young man with Graves' hyperthyroidism. CDR3 sequence: CASSLVSGEAFF. The CDR3, as DNA: TGTGCCAGCAGCTTAGTCTCTGGGGAAGCTTTCTTT.